One TCR beta chain is described in this entry. Antigen specificity is unknown. This sample is part of a study of graft-versus-host responses after intestinal transplantation. Study context: Grafts that recipients had were multivisceral, liver-intestinal, or isolated intestinal transplants. Regarding the study as a whole: Graft-donor T cell macrochimerism in patients accompanied high graft-versus-host to host-versus-graft clonal ratios in allografts. The recipient marrow held GvH clones, and some of them showed up first in ileum or blood.

The protocol was immunoSEQ multiplex PCR, while the TCRdb copy is restricted to in-frame clones and leaves out a portion. The sample has 85,000 to 100,000 clones, about 90% seen once. Trimming left V 1 base short and J 5 bases short, with 3 bases between. Germline-derived CDR1 and CDR2 are SGHRS and YFSETQ. The CDR3 runs 11 residues. The J gene is TRBJ2-5, the V gene TRBV5-1; D is ambiguous. This clonotype originated in a human donor who received an intestinal transplant. Sequenced here: unstimulated CD4+ T cells sorted from spleen or lymph node cells, sampled before intestinal transplant. The CDR3 coding sequence is TGCGCCAGCAGCTTGACTGAGACCCAGTACTTC. Translated, it gives CASSLTETQYF. The full variable domain, completed using reference TRBV5-1 and TRBJ2-5, is KAGVTQTPRYLIKTRGQQVTLSCSPISGHRSVSWYQQTPGQGLQFLFEYFSETQRNKGNFPGRFSGRQFSNSRSEMNVSTLELGDSALYLCASSLTETQYFGPGTRLLVL.